A single sample gave rise to the 26 T cell receptor beta chains below, sequenced in a study of blood T cell repertoires in COVID-19. Profiled with immunoSEQ multiplex PCR; TCRdb holds only in-frame clones, not every one. The data show about 170,000 clones, around 84% seen once. The sequenced sample consisted of peripheral blood. The receptors come from a woman aged 70 to 79 with COVID-19, enrolled during active disease.

The chain links TRBV14 to TRBJ2-5; a weak D match, TRBD1 (6 bases). The germline gives CDR1 SGHDN, CDR2 FVKESK. With 2 bases removed from V and 6 bases from J, the gap between germline ends came to 19 bases. The CDR3 is 16 residues long. CDR3 in amino acids: CASSQTDRTRAKTQYF. As DNA, the CDR3 is TGTGCCAGCAGCCAAACAGACAGGACCAGGGCGAAGACCCAGTACTTC.

The chain uses TRBV10-3 and TRBJ2-6, with TRBD1 identical over 8 bases. The CDR3 contains 16 residues. Germline V gene data show CDR1 as ENHRY and CDR2 as SYGVKD. V lost 11 bases and J lost 0; bases outside the gene matches: 9. The DNA for the CDR3 is TGTGCCGTCCTCGGCAGGGGGCTCTCTGGGGCCAACGTCCTGACTTTC. Translating it yields CAVLGRGLSGANVLTF.

The chain employs TRBV19 and TRBJ1-3; D is undetermined. CDR3 length: 14 amino acids. The germline CDR1 and CDR2 sequences are LNHDA and SQIVND (reference sequence). V was cut by 5 bases and J by 0 bases, with 8 bases left in between. The DNA for the CDR3 is TGTGCCAGTAGTCGCGAGATCTCTGGAAACACCATATATTTT. Encoded protein: CASSREISGNTIYF.

This clone was picked up a small number of times. The gene calls are TRBV20-1 and TRBJ1-2; no clear D. V dropped 6 bases and J dropped 5 bases, with 10 bases sitting between them. The CDR3 sequence is 11 residues long. Per germline, CDR1 DFQATT and CDR2 SNEGSKA (reference sequence). CDR3 loop: CSAGRGYGYTF. In nucleotides, the CDR3 is TGCAGTGCCGGTCGGGGTTATGGCTACACCTTC.

V is TRBV2 and J is TRBJ2-4, with D perhaps matching TRBD2 (5 bases). This CDR3 comprises 16 residues. CDR1 and CDR2 from the germline V gene are SNHLY and FYNNEI. Trimming took 0 bases from V and 3 from J, leaving 12 bases between them. The CDR3 sequence is CASSEARRGSKNIQYF. In DNA form, the CDR3 reads TGTGCCAGCAGTGAAGCCAGGAGAGGGAGCAAAAACATTCAGTACTTC.

The chain recombines TRBV19 with TRBJ1-2; TRBD1 might be the D (5 bases). The CDR3 is made up of 15 amino acids. Germline values: CDR1 LNHDA, CDR2 SQIVND (reference sequence). V lost 5 bases and J 2 bases, leaving 15 bases between the germline ends. The CDR3 protein is CASSPKVAGNYGYTF. The DNA of the CDR3 is TGTGCCAGTAGTCCCAAGGTAGCAGGGAACTATGGCTACACCTTC. The variable domain in full, with the rest retrieved from reference TRBV19 and TRBJ1-2, is DGGITQSPKYLFRKEGQNVTLSCEQNLNHDAMYWYRQDPGQGLRLIYYSQIVNDFQKGDIAEGYSVSREKKESFPLTVTSAQKNPTAFYLCASSPKVAGNYGYTFGSGTRLTVV.

The gene calls are TRBV30 and TRBJ1-5; D is unclear. The V end was cut by 0 bases, the J end by 7 bases, with 13 bases between. Germline V gene sequence: CDR1 GTSNPN, CDR2 SVGIG (reference sequence). This CDR3 region has 14 residues. The CDR3 is CAWSVSGERQPQHF. As DNA, the CDR3 is TGTGCCTGGAGTGTATCCGGGGAACGGCAGCCCCAGCATTTT.

This clone was detected only a few times. The chain recombines TRBV6-1 with TRBJ1-1; D remains ambiguous. Germline CDR1 MNHNS, CDR2 SASEGT. Trimming took 0 bases from V and 2 from J, leaving 10 bases between them. The CDR3 spans 15 residues. The CDR3 reads CASSEATERNTEAFF. CDR3 in DNA: TGTGCCAGCAGTGAAGCCACGGAGAGAAACACTGAAGCTTTCTTT.

The gene calls are TRBV30 and TRBJ1-5; 11 positions match TRBD1. Germline values: CDR1 GTSNPN, CDR2 SVGIG (reference sequence). The CDR3 runs 12 residues. V lost 5 bases, J lost 6 bases, and 0 bases stayed unmatched. Here the CDR3 DNA reads TGTGCCTGGGGGACAGGGGGTCAGCCCCAGCATTTT. It translates to CAWGTGGQPQHF.

The chain carries TRBV19 and TRBJ1-4; 9 nucleotides match TRBD1. Germline lookup yields CDR1 LNHDA and CDR2 SQIVND (reference sequence). V trimming: 6 bases; J trimming: 5 bases; junction bases outside the gene matches: 4. This CDR3 has 14 amino acids. The CDR3 loop reads CASSPQGANEKLFF. The DNA of the CDR3 is TGTGCCAGTAGCCCACAGGGGGCGAATGAAAAACTGTTTTTT.

CDR3 sequence (DNA): TGTGCCAGCAGCTCCAGGGGTGTGTCTATCTCCACTGAAGCTTTCTTT. This sequence encodes CASSSRGVSISTEAFF. The V call is TRBV14, the J call TRBJ1-1, with D tentatively TRBD1 (6 bases). CDR1 and CDR2 from the germline V gene are SGHDN and FVKESK. The CDR3 has 16 amino acids. Trimming shortened V by 5 bases and J by 4 bases, and 20 bases separated the two germline ends.

V is TRBV29-1 and J is TRBJ1-2; D is undetermined. The CDR3 is 15 amino acids. V was clipped by 0 bases and J by 2 bases, with 13 bases between them. Per the germline V gene, CDR1 is SQVTM and CDR2 is ANQGSEA. CDR3 DNA sequence: TGCAGCGTTGAAGATCCGCGCGTAACGAACTATGGCTACACCTTC. The encoded protein is CSVEDPRVTNYGYTF.

The chain has TRBV7-9 and TRBJ1-1; D not certain. Germline V gives CDR1 SEHNR, CDR2 FQNEAQ (reference sequence). V lost 4 bases and J lost 2, with 14 bases in between. The CDR3 is made up of 15 amino acids. Written as DNA, the CDR3 is TGTGCCAGCAGCTCAACCGGAGAAACCAACACTGAAGCTTTCTTT. Its protein is CASSSTGETNTEAFF.

This chain uses TRBV11-3 with TRBJ2-1; 7 bases fit TRBD2. The CDR3 totals 16 residues. Germline V gene sequence: CDR1 SGHNT, CDR2 YENEEA. J gave up 6 bases and V 5 bases, and 13 bases lay outside the gene matches. CDR3 protein: CASSPRLAETLNEQFF. The CDR3 region has the DNA TGTGCCAGCAGCCCGAGACTAGCCGAAACACTCAATGAGCAGTTCTTC.

The CDR3 DNA reads TGTGCCAGCAGCTCAGGACTAGCCAACCCCACCGGGGAGCTGTTTTTT. Protein: CASSSGLANPTGELFF. The chain employs TRBV9 and TRBJ2-2; 8 nucleotides agree with TRBD2. Germline loops: CDR1 SGDLS, CDR2 YYNGEE. J was trimmed by 4 bases and V by 4 bases; bases with no gene match: 9. The CDR3 sequence is 16 residues long.

The rearrangement uses TRBV3-1 (or the pseudogene TRBV3-2) and TRBJ2-7, with a tentative D call TRBD2 (5 bases). The V end lost 0 bases, the J end lost 4 bases, and 13 bases lay between the germline ends. The CDR3 is 15 residues long. Germline CDR1 reads LGHDT; CDR2 reads YNNKEL (reference sequence). Written as DNA, the CDR3 is TGTGCCAGCAGCCAAGAACCGGCGGGCCCTTACGAGCAGTACTTC. Protein sequence: CASSQEPAGPYEQYF.

J is TRBJ2-7 and V is TRBV27; no firm D call. This CDR3 has 13 amino acids. Trimming removed 5 bases at V and 7 bases at J, with 15 bases between. Germline CDR1 is MNHEY and CDR2 is SMNVEV (reference sequence). CDR3 sequence (DNA): TGTGCCAGCAGTAGCAACCAAATCGGGGAGCAGTACTTC. This codes for CASSSNQIGEQYF.

The chain recombines TRBV29-1 with TRBJ1-1, with D possibly TRBD1 on 6 matching bases. CDR1 and CDR2 from the germline V gene are SQVTM and ANQGSEA. V was pared by 0 bases and J by 4 bases, with 18 bases between. The CDR3 is 16 residues long. In DNA, the CDR3 is TGCAGCGTTGAAGATAGAGGGGGTAGGGTAGGCACTGAAGCTTTCTTT. This codes for CSVEDRGGRVGTEAFF.

The V call is TRBV14, the J call TRBJ2-3; TRBD1 matches at 8 bases. V shed 0 bases and J 4 bases; nucleotides not matched to a gene: 3. Germline V gives CDR1 SGHDN, CDR2 FVKESK. This CDR3 is 15 amino acids long. The CDR3 DNA is TGTGCCAGCAGCCAAGACAGGGGGCCTCCAGATACGCAGTATTTT. Translating it yields CASSQDRGPPDTQYF. Using reference TRBV14 and TRBJ2-3 for the parts outside the CDR3, the full variable domain is EAGVTQFPSHSVIEKGQTVTLRCDPISGHDNLYWYRRVMGKEIKFLLHFVKESKQDESGMPNNRFLAERTGGTYSTLKVQPAELEDSGVYFCASSQDRGPPDTQYFGPGTRLTVL.

This clone was recorded a few times. The V gene is TRBV28, the J gene TRBJ1-3; the D is unclear. CDR1 and CDR2 from the germline V gene are MDHEN and SYDVKM. CDR3 length: 13 residues. Between the trimmed V and J ends, which lost 10 bases and 4 bases, there was a span of 14 bases. The DNA for the CDR3 is TGTGCCACCATATTACCCCGGGGAAACACCATATATTTT. It translates to CATILPRGNTIYF.

The genes are TRBV6-5 and TRBJ2-3, with 9 bases lining up with TRBD1. The CDR3 loop spans 14 amino acids. Germline V gene sequence: CDR1 MNHEY, CDR2 SVGAGI. V dropped 6 bases and J dropped 7; count of bases not matched to a gene: 8. The CDR3 DNA is TGTGCCAGCAGACAGACAGGGGGACCAAATACGCAGTATTTT. It codes for CASRQTGGPNTQYF.

The V gene is TRBV5-6, the J gene TRBJ1-1; 8 nucleotides match TRBD1. Trimming removed 2 bases from V and 5 bases from J; junction bases left unmatched: 11. CDR1 and CDR2 (germline): SGHDT, YYEEEE. This CDR3 is 16 amino acids long. CDR3 bases: TGTGCCAGCAGCTTCTCCGGGACAGGAATAAGAACTGAAGCTTTCTTT. This translates into CASSFSGTGIRTEAFF.

The gene calls are TRBV7-9 and TRBJ1-2; the D is unclear. The CDR3 is 14 residues long. Trimming stripped 1 base from V and 6 bases from J, with 12 bases between. Germline-derived CDR1 and CDR2 are SEHNR and FQNEAQ (reference sequence). As DNA, the CDR3 is TGTGCCAGCAGCTTAGACGGGATTGGCAATGGCTACACCTTC. It encodes CASSLDGIGNGYTF.

This chain connects TRBV28 to TRBJ1-3; a possible D gene is TRBD1 (5 bases). CDR1 is MDHEN and CDR2 is SYDVKM in the germline V gene. The CDR3 consists of 16 residues. V shed 3 bases and J shed 8 bases, with 20 bases lying between them. The CDR3 coding sequence is TGTGCCAGCAGTTTGAGCGGGGCGTCCAACGGCCACACCATATATTTT. Translated: CASSLSGASNGHTIYF.

The genes are TRBV5-6 and TRBJ1-2, with D possibly matching TRBD1 (6 bases). CDR1 and CDR2 (germline): SGHDT, YYEEEE. V was trimmed by 0 bases and J by 8 bases, leaving 23 bases between them. This CDR3 has 17 amino acids. Here the CDR3 reads CASSLDPGQGSGRGYTF. Written as DNA, the CDR3 is TGTGCCAGCAGCTTGGACCCTGGGCAGGGGAGCGGGAGAGGCTACACCTTC. The variable domain in full, with the rest retrieved from reference TRBV5-6 and TRBJ1-2, is DAGVTQSPTHLIKTRGQQVTLRCSPKSGHDTVSWYQQALGQGPQFIFQYYEEEERQRGNFPDRFSGHQFPNYSSELNVNALLLGDSALYLCASSLDPGQGSGRGYTFGSGTRLTVV.

The chain uses TRBV27 and TRBJ1-2, with TRBD1 matching 12 bases. CDR1 is MNHEY and CDR2 is SMNVEV in the germline V gene (reference sequence). The CDR3 runs 15 residues. Trimming removed 5 bases from V and 8 bases from J; junction bases left unmatched: 9. The CDR3 nucleotides are TGTGCCAGCAGTCAATCCGGGACAGGGGGCCGAGGCTACACCTTC. Translation: CASSQSGTGGRGYTF.